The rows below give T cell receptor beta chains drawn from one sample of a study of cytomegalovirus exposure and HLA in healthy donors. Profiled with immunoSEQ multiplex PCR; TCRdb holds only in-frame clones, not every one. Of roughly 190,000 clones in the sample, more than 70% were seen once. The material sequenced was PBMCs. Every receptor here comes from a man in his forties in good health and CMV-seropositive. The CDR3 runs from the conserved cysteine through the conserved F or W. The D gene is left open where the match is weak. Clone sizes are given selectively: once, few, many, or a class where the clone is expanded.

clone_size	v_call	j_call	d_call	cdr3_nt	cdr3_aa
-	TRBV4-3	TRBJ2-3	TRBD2	TGCGCCAGCAGCCAAGAACGACTAGCGGGAGAAACGCAGTATTTT	CASSQERLAGETQYF
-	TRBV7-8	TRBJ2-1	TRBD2	TGTGCCAGCAGCGGGGGCGGGAGGGCTTACAATGAGCAGTTCTTC	CASSGGGRAYNEQFF
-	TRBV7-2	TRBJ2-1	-	TGTGCCAGCAGCGTCGACGGGAACTACAATGAGCAGTTCTTC	CASSVDGNYNEQFF
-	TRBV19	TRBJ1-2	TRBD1	TGTGCCAGTATGACTCGACAGGGTGGAGGCTACACCTTC	CASMTRQGGGYTF
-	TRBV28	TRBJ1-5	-	TGTGCCAGCATGCAGGGCGGTGGGAGCAATCAGCCCCAGCATTTT	CASMQGGGSNQPQHF
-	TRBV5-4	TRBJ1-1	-	TGTGCCAGCAACCTGAATTGGAAGGCAGGGAACACTGAAGCTTTCTTT	CASNLNWKAGNTEAFF
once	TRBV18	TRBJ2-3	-	TGTGCCAGCTCACCACCGGGTAGCGGAAACACAGATACGCAGTATTTT	CASSPPGSGNTDTQYF
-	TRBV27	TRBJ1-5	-	TGTGCCAGCAGTTCGGACATAGAACGTCAGCCCCAGCATTTT	CASSSDIERQPQHF
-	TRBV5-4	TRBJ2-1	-	TGTGCCAGCAGCTTTGGATTCGCAGCGTACAATGAGCAGTTCTTC	CASSFGFAAYNEQFF
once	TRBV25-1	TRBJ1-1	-	TGTGCCAGCAGTGATCTCAACACTGAAGCTTTCTTT	CASSDLNTEAFF
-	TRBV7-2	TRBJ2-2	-	TGTGCCAGCTCCGGGATTACCACCGGGGAGCTGTTTTTT	CASSGITTGELFF
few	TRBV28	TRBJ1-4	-	TGTGCCAGCAGTTACCTCGGTGGAGCAACTAATGAAAAACTGTTTTTT	CASSYLGGATNEKLFF
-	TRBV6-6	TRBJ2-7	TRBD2	TGTGCCAGCACCTTTACTAGCGGGATAGAGCAGTACTTC	CASTFTSGIEQYF